These 28 T cell receptor beta chains were all obtained from the same sample, sequenced in a study of shared T cell receptors in the human thymus. TCRdb's copy holds only in-frame clones and misses some; the assay was immunoSEQ multiplex PCR. The repertoire has some 660,000 clones, around 87% of them found once; the top ten carry roughly 0.0086%. The data were also submitted as part of a second study, on human thymus T cells.

The sample was thymocytes. These receptors all stem from a boy in the first two years of life with a congenital heart defect.

As concerns this clone: The germline gene is not matched at one end of the junction; a read error may be the cause. The same CDR3 is also encoded by other DNA sequences in this sample. This chain connects TRBV2 to TRBJ1-2; perhaps TRBD1 as D (6 bases). Germline CDR1 and CDR2: SNHLY and FYNNEI. The CDR3 sequence is 13 residues long. This CDR3 is CASSAGHRYGYTF. CDR3 nucleotides: TGTGCCAGCAGTGCGGGACACCGCTATGGCTATACCTTC.

The chain joins TRBV5-6 to TRBJ2-3; possibly TRBD2 for D (6 bases). Trimming left V 4 bases short and J 2 bases short, with 11 bases between. CDR1 is SGHDT and CDR2 is YYEEEE in the germline V gene. CDR3 size: 14 residues. CDR3 protein: CASSSGGDTDTQYF. The DNA of the CDR3 is TGTGCCAGCAGCAGCGGCGGGGACACAGATACGCAGTATTTT.

This rearrangement joins TRBV5-1 to TRBJ2-2; D is possibly TRBD2 (7 bases). Germline-derived CDR1 and CDR2 are SGHRS and YFSETQ. This CDR3 spans 19 amino acids. The germline V and J ends were trimmed by 0 bases and 4 bases, with 22 bases remaining between them. The CDR3 DNA reads TGCGCCAGCAGCTTGGCCACAAGTCGGGGGGCGTTCCTCACCGGGGAGCTGTTTTTT. It yields the protein CASSLATSRGAFLTGELFF. Combining the CDR3 with reference TRBV5-1 and TRBJ2-2 gives the whole variable domain KAGVTQTPRYLIKTRGQQVTLSCSPISGHRSVSWYQQTPGQGLQFLFEYFSETQRNKGNFPGRFSGRQFSNSRSEMNVSTLELGDSALYLCASSLATSRGAFLTGELFFGEGSRLTVL.

The chain recombines TRBV14 with TRBJ2-4; D is unclear. V lost 1 base to trimming and J lost 0 bases, with 16 bases between them. The CDR3 contains 18 residues. Germline lookup yields CDR1 SGHDN and CDR2 FVKESK. The DNA for the CDR3 is TGTGCCAGCAGCCAAGCGCAGACCAGGAATGCAGCCAAAAACATTCAGTACTTC. Its translation: CASSQAQTRNAAKNIQYF.

The V call is TRBV5-1, the J call TRBJ1-6; no definite D call. The V end was cut by 4 bases, the J end by 3 bases, with 17 bases between. The germline CDR1 and CDR2 sequences are SGHRS and YFSETQ. CDR3 size: 17 residues. The CDR3 reads CASSPFDGEIYNSPLHF. CDR3 nucleotides: TGCGCCAGCAGCCCATTTGACGGGGAAATCTATAATTCACCCCTCCACTTT.

The rearrangement links TRBV6-6 to TRBJ1-5, with D hard to call. Germline V lookup: CDR1 MNHNY, CDR2 SVGAGI (reference sequence). The CDR3 length is 16 residues. Trimming left V 6 bases short and J 5 bases short, with 20 bases between. The CDR3 DNA reads as TGTGCCAGCAGACTCCACCGGGGTAAGGAGGATCAGCCCCAGCATTTT. This sequence encodes CASRLHRGKEDQPQHF.

The V gene is TRBV19, the J gene TRBJ1-1; D gene unclear. Trimming stripped 1 base from V and 1 base from J, with 10 bases between. Per the germline V gene, CDR1 is LNHDA and CDR2 is SQIVND (reference sequence). CDR3 length: 15 amino acids. The CDR3 loop is CASSIGLGRNTEAFF. The CDR3 nucleotides read TGTGCCAGTAGTATAGGTCTGGGCCGGAACACTGAAGCTTTCTTT.

This clone turned up a few times. The chain combines TRBV28 with TRBJ1-5; D not certain. V was cut by 6 bases and J by 4 bases, with 19 bases left in between. Germline V lookup: CDR1 MDHEN, CDR2 SYDVKM. The CDR3 length is 16 residues. The CDR3 coding sequence is TGTGCCAGCAGCCCACTGGTCCGGGGAGGGAATCAGCCCCAGCATTTT. It codes for CASSPLVRGGNQPQHF.

The chain is built from TRBV15 and TRBJ1-4, with TRBD1 matching 9 bases. The CDR3 totals 16 residues. Trimming at V came to 2 bases and at J to 6 bases, leaving 7 bases not matched to a gene. Germline CDR1 reads LNHNV; CDR2 reads YYDKDF (reference sequence). In DNA, the CDR3 is TGTGCCACCAGCAGATCCTGGACAGGGGAAGATGAAAAACTGTTTTTT. It codes for CATSRSWTGEDEKLFF. Full variable domain (missing parts from reference TRBV15 and TRBJ1-4): DAMVIQNPRYQVTQFGKPVTLSCSQTLNHNVMYWYQQKSSQAPKLLFHYYDKDFNNEADTPDNFQSRRPNTSFCFLDIRSPGLGDTAMYLCATSRSWTGEDEKLFFGSGTQLSVL.

This chain joins TRBV19 and TRBJ1-5; D perhaps matches TRBD1 (5 bases). The germline gives CDR1 LNHDA, CDR2 SQIVND (reference sequence). Between the trimmed V and J ends, which lost 3 bases and 2 bases, there was a span of 11 bases. The CDR3 consists of 15 residues. The CDR3 loop reads CASSIGSRGNQPQHF. CDR3 bases: TGTGCCAGTAGTATCGGGTCCAGGGGCAATCAGCCCCAGCATTTT. Using reference TRBV19 and TRBJ1-5 for the parts outside the CDR3, the full variable domain is DGGITQSPKYLFRKEGQNVTLSCEQNLNHDAMYWYRQDPGQGLRLIYYSQIVNDFQKGDIAEGYSVSREKKESFPLTVTSAQKNPTAFYLCASSIGSRGNQPQHFGDGTRLSIL.

This clone was observed once. The V call is TRBV30, the J call TRBJ1-2; D is unclear. V lost 4 bases to trimming and J lost 1 base, with 4 bases between them. CDR3 length equals 11 residues. Per the germline V gene, CDR1 is GTSNPN and CDR2 is SVGIG (reference sequence). In nucleotides, the CDR3 is TGTGCCTGGAATCATAACTATGGCTACACCTTC. This translates into CAWNHNYGYTF.

The rearrangement links TRBV5-8 to TRBJ2-7, with D maybe TRBD2 (5 bases). This CDR3 comprises 15 residues. Trimming removed 4 bases at V and 5 bases at J, with 19 bases between. Germline lookup yields CDR1 SGHTS and CDR2 YDEGEE. The CDR3 reads CASSVKAARVHEQYF. The CDR3 DNA sequence: TGTGCCAGCAGCGTGAAAGCGGCGAGGGTCCACGAGCAGTACTTC.

The V gene is TRBV5-6, the J gene TRBJ1-5; D possibly corresponds to TRBD1 (5 bases). V was shortened by 7 bases and J by 2 bases, with 10 bases between the two germline ends. The CDR3 consists of 13 residues. Germline CDR1 SGHDT, CDR2 YYEEEE. The CDR3 DNA sequence: TGTGCCAGCGGGAGGGGTGGCAATCAGCCCCAGCATTTT. This sequence encodes CASGRGGNQPQHF.

The V call is TRBV5-8, the J call TRBJ2-1, with 8 bases lining up with TRBD2. CDR3 length: 16 amino acids. With 3 bases clipped from V and 5 bases from J, the junction kept 10 bases outside the gene matches. CDR1 SGHTS and CDR2 YDEGEE come from the germline V gene. CDR3 nucleotides: TGTGCCAGCAGCTGGAACGAGCGGGAGTTGCACAATGAGCAGTTCTTC. Its translation: CASSWNERELHNEQFF.

The rearrangement links TRBV5-5 to TRBJ2-7; D perhaps matches TRBD1 (6 bases). Trimming took off 5 bases at V and 4 bases at J, with 28 bases between the two ends. The CDR3 length is 18 residues. From germline, CDR1 is SGHKS and CDR2 YYEKEE (reference sequence). The CDR3 nucleotides are TGTGCCAGCAGGCGGAGTCGTTCAGGGGCCGGGGCTCGGTACGAGCAGTACTTC. Protein sequence: CASRRSRSGAGARYEQYF.

J is TRBJ2-2 and V is TRBV27; a possible D gene is TRBD2 (6 bases). Germline CDR1 MNHEY, CDR2 SMNVEV (reference sequence). This CDR3 region has 15 residues. Trimming took off 7 bases at V and 5 bases at J, with 17 bases between the two ends. This CDR3 is CASKYGTPPTGELFF. Here the CDR3 DNA reads TGTGCCAGCAAGTACGGGACTCCCCCAACCGGGGAGCTGTTTTTT.

This chain links TRBV27 with TRBJ1-4; 9 bases agree with TRBD1. Germline V gene data show CDR1 as MNHEY and CDR2 as SMNVEV (reference sequence). The V segment lost 3 bases and the J segment 6 bases; nucleotides outside the gene matches: 2. The CDR3 loop spans 14 amino acids. CDR3 sequence reads: CASSLGQGDEKLFF. CDR3 coding DNA: TGTGCCAGCAGTTTGGGACAGGGAGATGAAAAACTGTTTTTT.

This clone has only a few counts. The V call is TRBV6-6, the J call TRBJ1-5; 10 bases align to TRBD1. J gave up 7 bases and V 6 bases, and 6 bases lay outside the gene matches. Looked up from germline, CDR1 is MNHNY and CDR2 is SVGAGI (reference sequence). The CDR3 covers 14 residues. The CDR3: CASSHGQGGQPQHF. CDR3 DNA sequence: TGTGCCAGCAGCCATGGACAGGGGGGCCAGCCCCAGCATTTT.

In DNA, the CDR3 is TGCAGCGTTTTGGAGGGGCGTAATTCACCCCTCCACTTT. This sequence encodes CSVLEGRNSPLHF. This sequence joins TRBV29-1 and TRBJ1-6; tentatively, D is TRBD1 (5 bases). This CDR3 is 13 amino acids long. Trimming took 5 bases from V and 6 from J, leaving 11 bases between them. Germline CDR1 reads SQVTM; CDR2 reads ANQGSEA.

V and J are TRBV28 and TRBJ2-1, with 8 bases that match TRBD1. V shed 6 bases and J 2 bases; nucleotides not matched to a gene: 15. The CDR3 totals 18 residues. CDR1 is MDHEN, CDR2 SYDVKM, per germline. CDR3 sequence (DNA): TGTGCCAGCAGCTCGGGACAGGTATCGCCCCGAGCCTACAATGAGCAGTTCTTC. This translates into CASSSGQVSPRAYNEQFF.

CDR3 coding DNA: TGTGCCAGCAGCTTCGGGGAATACTCCTACGAGCAGTACTTC. It is translated as CASSFGEYSYEQYF. The rearrangement links TRBV5-4 to TRBJ2-7, with D possibly TRBD2 on 5 matching bases. The length of the CDR3 is 14 residues. From germline, CDR1 is SGHNT and CDR2 YYREEE (reference sequence). V was trimmed by 2 bases and J by 0 bases, leaving 9 bases between them.

The chain has TRBV14 and TRBJ1-1; 12 nucleotides match TRBD1. Germline-derived CDR1 and CDR2 are SGHDN and FVKESK. The V and J ends lost 1 base and 4 bases, in that order; junction bases with no gene match: 10. The CDR3 is 18 amino acids. In DNA, the CDR3 is TGTGCCAGCAGCCAAGCGTGGGACAGGGGGCGAGTAGGCACTGAAGCTTTCTTT. It codes for CASSQAWDRGRVGTEAFF.

The chain has TRBV29-1 and TRBJ2-5; TRBD2 is a possible D gene (5 bases). The V and J ends lost 4 bases and 0 bases respectively, with 12 bases between them. Germline values: CDR1 SQVTM, CDR2 ANQGSEA. This CDR3 is 14 amino acids long. The DNA of the CDR3 is TGCAGCGTTGGCCAGCGGAATAACCAAGAGACCCAGTACTTC. This sequence encodes CSVGQRNNQETQYF.

This rearrangement joins TRBV12-5 to TRBJ2-1; perhaps TRBD2 as D (5 bases). V was cut by 5 bases and J by 7 bases, with 9 bases left in between. This CDR3 is 12 amino acids long. The germline V gene encodes CDR1 LGHNT and CDR2 FRNRAP. CDR3 loop: CASGPAGNEQFF. The CDR3 coding sequence is TGTGCTAGTGGTCCGGCGGGTAATGAGCAGTTCTTC.

The rearrangement links TRBV28 to TRBJ2-5; 11 nucleotides agree with TRBD2. V trimming: 2 bases; J trimming: 0 bases; junction bases outside the gene matches: 11. CDR1 is MDHEN, CDR2 SYDVKM, per germline. This CDR3 has 19 amino acids. The CDR3: CASSLSRLAGSSYQETQYF. For the CDR3, the DNA is TGTGCCAGCAGTTTAAGTAGACTAGCGGGATCTTCGTACCAAGAGACCCAGTACTTC.

The chain is built from TRBV10-1 and TRBJ2-1, with 8 positions matching TRBD2. V shed 4 bases, J shed 3 bases, and the junction held 5 bases outside the gene matches. Germline CDR1 reads WNHNN; CDR2 reads SYGVQD (reference sequence). The CDR3 is 15 amino acids. CDR3 loop: CASSVAGLNYNEQFF. The CDR3 bases are TGCGCCAGCAGTGTAGCGGGGCTAAACTACAATGAGCAGTTCTTC.

The chain uses TRBV27 and TRBJ2-3; 7 positions match TRBD2. The CDR3 covers 14 residues. Trimming cost V 5 bases and J 2 bases; bases outside gene matches: 4. Per germline, CDR1 MNHEY and CDR2 SMNVEV (reference sequence). CDR3 in DNA: TGTGCCAGCAGTCTAGCGGCCAACACAGATACGCAGTATTTT. Encoded protein: CASSLAANTDTQYF.

This clone was detected only a few times. This sequence joins TRBV6-5 and TRBJ1-6; 9 positions match TRBD1. Trimming removed 5 bases from V and 10 bases from J; junction bases left unmatched: 6. Germline assignment: CDR1 MNHEY and CDR2 SVGAGI. The CDR3 spans 14 residues. CDR3 sequence: CASSLDRGGSPLHF. The CDR3 DNA is TGTGCCAGCAGTCTAGACAGGGGGGGATCACCCCTCCACTTT.